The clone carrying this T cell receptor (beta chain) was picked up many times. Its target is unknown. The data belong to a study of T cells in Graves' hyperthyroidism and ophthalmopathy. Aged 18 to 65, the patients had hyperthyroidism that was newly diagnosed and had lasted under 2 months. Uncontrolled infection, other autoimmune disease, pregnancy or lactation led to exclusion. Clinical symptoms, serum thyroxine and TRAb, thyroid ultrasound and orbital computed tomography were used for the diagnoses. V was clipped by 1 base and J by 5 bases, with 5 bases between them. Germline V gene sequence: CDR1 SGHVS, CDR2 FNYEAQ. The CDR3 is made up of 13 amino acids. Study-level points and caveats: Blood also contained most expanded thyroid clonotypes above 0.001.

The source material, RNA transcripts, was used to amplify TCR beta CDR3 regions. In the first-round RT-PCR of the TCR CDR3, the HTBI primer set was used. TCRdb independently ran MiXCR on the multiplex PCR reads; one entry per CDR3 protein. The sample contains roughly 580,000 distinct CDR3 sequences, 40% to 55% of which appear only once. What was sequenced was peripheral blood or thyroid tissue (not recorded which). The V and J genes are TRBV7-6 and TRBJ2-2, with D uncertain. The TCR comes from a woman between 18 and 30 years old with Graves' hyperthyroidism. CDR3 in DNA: TGTGCCAGCAGCTTAGGGAGTACCGGGGAGCTGTTTTTT. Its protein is CASSLGSTGELFF.